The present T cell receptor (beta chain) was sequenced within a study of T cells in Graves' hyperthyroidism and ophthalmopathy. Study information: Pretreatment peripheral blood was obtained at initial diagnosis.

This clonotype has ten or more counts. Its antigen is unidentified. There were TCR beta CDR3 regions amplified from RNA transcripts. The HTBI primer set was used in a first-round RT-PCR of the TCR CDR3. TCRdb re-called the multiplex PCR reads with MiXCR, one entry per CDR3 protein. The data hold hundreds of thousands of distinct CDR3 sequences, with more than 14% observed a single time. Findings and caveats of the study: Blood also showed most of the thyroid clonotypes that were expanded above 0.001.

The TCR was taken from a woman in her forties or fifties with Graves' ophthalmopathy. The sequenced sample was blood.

CDR3 loop: CASSRLTGTGGQPQHF. In DNA, the CDR3 is TGTGCCAGCAGCCGACTCACCGGGACAGGGGGCCAGCCCCAGCATTTT. The chain is built from TRBV7-2 and TRBJ1-5, with TRBD1 identical over 12 bases. Trimming at V came to 5 bases and at J to 7 bases, leaving 9 bases not matched to a gene. Germline CDR1 reads SGHTA; CDR2 reads FQGNSA. There are 16 residues in the CDR3.